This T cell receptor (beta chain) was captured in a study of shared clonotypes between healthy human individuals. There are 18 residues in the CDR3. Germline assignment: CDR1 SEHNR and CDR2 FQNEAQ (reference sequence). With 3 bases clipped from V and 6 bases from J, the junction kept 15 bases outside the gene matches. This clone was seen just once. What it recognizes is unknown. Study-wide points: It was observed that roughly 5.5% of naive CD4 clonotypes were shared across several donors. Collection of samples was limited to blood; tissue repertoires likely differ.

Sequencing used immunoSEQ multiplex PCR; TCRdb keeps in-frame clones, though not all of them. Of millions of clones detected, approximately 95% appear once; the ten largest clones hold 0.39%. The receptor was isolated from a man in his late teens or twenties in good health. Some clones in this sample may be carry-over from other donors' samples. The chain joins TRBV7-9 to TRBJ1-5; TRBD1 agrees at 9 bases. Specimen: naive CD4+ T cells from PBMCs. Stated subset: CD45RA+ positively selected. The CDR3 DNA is TGTGCCAGCAGCTTTTCCACCTCCGGGACAGGGCCCACTCAGCCCCAGCATTTT. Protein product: CASSFSTSGTGPTQPQHF.